This TCR beta chain was recovered during a study of cytomegalovirus exposure and HLA in healthy donors. Study-level results: Analyzed later, most CMV-associated TCR beta chains appeared HLA-restricted.

Primers for the PCR totalled 60 Vbeta and 13 Jbeta. Data came from immunoSEQ multiplex PCR; TCRdb stores just in-frame clones and leaves some out. This sample has about 170,000 clones, with around 83% found just once. V trimming: 0 bases; J trimming: 4 bases; junction bases outside the gene matches: 8. Germline V lookup: CDR1 SQVTM, CDR2 ANQGSEA. The CDR3 is made up of 17 amino acids. This clone was observed once. Its matching antigen is unknown. Material: PBMCs. The rearrangement joins TRBV29-1 to TRBJ2-2, with 10 bases matching TRBD2. This clonotype was obtained from a girl aged 2 to 9 in good health and CMV-seropositive. The DNA of the CDR3 is TGCAGCGTTGAAGATTCGGGGAGCGGGAGGGCCACCGGGGAGCTGTTTTTT. Translation: CSVEDSGSGRATGELFF.